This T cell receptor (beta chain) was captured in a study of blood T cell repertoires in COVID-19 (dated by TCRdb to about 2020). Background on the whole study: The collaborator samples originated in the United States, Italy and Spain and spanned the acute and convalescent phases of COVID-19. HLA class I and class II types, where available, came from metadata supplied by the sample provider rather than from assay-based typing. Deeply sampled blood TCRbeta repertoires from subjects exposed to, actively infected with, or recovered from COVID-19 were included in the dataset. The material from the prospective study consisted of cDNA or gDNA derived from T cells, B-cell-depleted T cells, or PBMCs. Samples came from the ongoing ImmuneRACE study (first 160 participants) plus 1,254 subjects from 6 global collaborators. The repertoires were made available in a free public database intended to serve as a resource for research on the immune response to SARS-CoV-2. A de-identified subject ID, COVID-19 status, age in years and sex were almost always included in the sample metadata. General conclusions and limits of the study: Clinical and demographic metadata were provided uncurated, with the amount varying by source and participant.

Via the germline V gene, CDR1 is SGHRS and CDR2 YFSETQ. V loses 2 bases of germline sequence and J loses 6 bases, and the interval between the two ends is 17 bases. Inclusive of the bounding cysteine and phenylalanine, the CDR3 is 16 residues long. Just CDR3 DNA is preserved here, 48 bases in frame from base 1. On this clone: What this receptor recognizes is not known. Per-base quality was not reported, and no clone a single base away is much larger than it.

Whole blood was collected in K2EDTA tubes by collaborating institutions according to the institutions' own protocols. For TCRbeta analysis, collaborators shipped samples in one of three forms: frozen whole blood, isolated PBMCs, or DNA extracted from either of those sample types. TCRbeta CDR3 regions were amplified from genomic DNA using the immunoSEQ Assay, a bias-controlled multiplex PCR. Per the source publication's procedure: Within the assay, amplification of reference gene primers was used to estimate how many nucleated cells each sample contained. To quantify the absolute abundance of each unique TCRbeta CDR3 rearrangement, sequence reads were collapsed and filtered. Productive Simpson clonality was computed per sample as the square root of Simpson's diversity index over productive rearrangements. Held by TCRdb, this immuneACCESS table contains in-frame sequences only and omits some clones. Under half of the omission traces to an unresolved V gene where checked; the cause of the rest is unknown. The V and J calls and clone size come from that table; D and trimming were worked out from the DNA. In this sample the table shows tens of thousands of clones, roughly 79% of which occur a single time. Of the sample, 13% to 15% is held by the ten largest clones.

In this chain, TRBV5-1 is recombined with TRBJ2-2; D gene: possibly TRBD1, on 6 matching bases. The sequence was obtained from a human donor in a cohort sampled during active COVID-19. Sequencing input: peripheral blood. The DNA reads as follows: TGCGCCAGCAGCTTTCCTCTGATTCAGGGGTCCGGGGAGCTGTTTTTT. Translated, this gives CASSFPLIQGSGELFF.